The present T cell receptor beta chain was sequenced within a study of T-cell memory formation after mild COVID-19. Study findings and constraints: Researchers found some responding clones in pre-infection memory, a sign that cross-reactive memory joined.

This CDR3 comprises 15 residues. CDR1 and CDR2 (germline): LNHDA, SQIVND (reference sequence). The V end was cut by 10 bases, the J end by 0 bases, with 13 bases between. This clonotype was counted a few times. What it binds is not known. Barcoded TCR alpha and TCR beta cDNA libraries with UMIs came from 5'RACE using constant-segment primers. TCRdb fed the 5' RACE reads into MiXCR, producing one record per CDR3 protein. The sample gives about 290,000 distinct CDR3 sequences, about a sixth of which show up once; about a fifth is in the top ten. The TCR sequence derives from a young man who had mild COVID-19 (a few samples of this study predate the infection). Cell type and time point are not known. Specimen: PBMCs or a T cell subset sorted from them (not recorded which). This sequence joins TRBV19 and TRBJ2-6; unclear D gene. Written as DNA, the CDR3 is TGTGCCACCAAGATGACCCACTCTGGGGCCAACGTCCTGACTTTC. Translating it yields CATKMTHSGANVLTF.